This T cell receptor (beta chain) emerged from a study of blood T cells in healthy people across ages. Study-level results: A roughly linear fall in TCR beta diversity per million T cells was seen with increasing age. Versus aged donors, long-lived donors had higher diversity and more naive CD4+ cells.

PCR was performed a second time for roughly 6 to 12 cycles using a sample-barcoded 5' primer and a J-beta primer mix. The template-switch adaptor, which had 12 random nucleotides, put a tag on each cDNA molecule. From the 5' RACE reads, TCRdb called clonotypes with MiXCR, one entry per CDR3 protein. Of some 760,000 distinct CDR3 sequences in the sample, 20% to 25% were seen once. Germline CDR1 is SEHNR and CDR2 is FQNEAQ (reference sequence). There are 14 residues in the CDR3. About this clonotype itself: Antigen unknown.

Separately, the same data were catalogued under a study of T cells of mothers and their children.

This chain uses TRBV7-9 with TRBJ2-5, with D unclear. The DNA end is a closer match to TRBJ2-7, so the J assignment may be wrong. The sequencing sample was made of blood. The clonotype was recovered from a boy aged 10-17 years in good health. CDR3 sequence: CASSFRDGHYEQYF. CDR3 bases: TGTGCCAGCAGCTTCCGAGACGGGCACTACGAGCAGTACTTC.